This entry describes one TCR beta chain. Data came from immunoSEQ multiplex PCR; TCRdb stores just in-frame clones and leaves some out. Of about 27,000 clones listed, nearly 90% are singletons. The data are from a study of T cell changes during pregnancy in multiple sclerosis. Germline V gene data show CDR1 as MNHEY and CDR2 as SMNVEV (reference sequence). This CDR3 has 14 residues. Trimming left V 3 bases short and J 2 bases short, with 10 bases between. Specimen: CD8+ T cells from peripheral blood mononuclear cells, collected in the second trimester of pregnancy. This TCR was sampled from a female donor with multiple sclerosis, enrolled in a pregnancy study. The rearrangement links TRBV27 to TRBJ1-2; D gene uncertain. The CDR3 coding sequence is TGTGCCAGCAGTTTGGCCAGTTCCAACTATGGCTACACCTTC. Protein sequence: CASSLASSNYGYTF.